This T cell receptor (beta chain) was identified during a study of T cells in Graves' hyperthyroidism and ophthalmopathy. Germline CDR1 reads SGHRS; CDR2 reads YFSETQ. The V end was cut by 0 bases, the J end by 4 bases, with 8 bases between. The CDR3 has 13 amino acids. This clonotype came up a few times. Patients with uncontrolled infections, other autoimmune diseases, pregnancy or lactation were excluded. TCR beta CDR3 regions were amplified from RNA transcripts. When the TCR CDR3 underwent first-round RT-PCR, the HTBI primer set was used. TCRdb independently ran MiXCR on the multiplex PCR reads; one entry per CDR3 protein. The sample includes some 530,000 distinct CDR3 sequences, less than 25% of them seen just once.

The sample was blood. This rearrangement joins TRBV5-1 to TRBJ2-7; unclear D gene. The source of this sequence is a woman aged 70-85 years with Graves' ophthalmopathy. The CDR3: CASSLESEYEQYF. The CDR3, as DNA: TGCGCCAGCAGCTTGGAGTCAGAGTACGAGCAGTACTTC.